This TCR beta chain was retrieved from a study of T cell responses to AZD1222 COVID-19 vaccine. V lost 10 bases to trimming and J lost 5 bases, with 19 bases between them. The germline gives CDR1 MNHEY, CDR2 SVGAGI. There are 14 residues in the CDR3. This clone was observed a single time. Generated by immunoSEQ multiplex PCR, the TCRdb table keeps only in-frame clones and is missing some. Found here are 98,000 or so clones, more than 70% of them singletons; the top ten hold about 3.3%. The sequence derives from an adult in good health. The chain couples TRBV6-5 to TRBJ2-3; tentatively, D is TRBD1 or TRBD2 (6 bases each). This specimen consisted of peripheral blood, obtained on day 0 of AZD1222 vaccination. The CDR3 is CATYSEGGGDTQYF. DNA for the CDR3: TGTGCCACATATTCCGAGGGGGGAGGAGATACGCAGTATTTT.